The 2 T cell receptor beta chains reported below all come from one sample, sequenced in a study of OX40 agonist ivuxolimab in advanced cancers. The method was immunoSEQ multiplex PCR; TCRdb's version includes in-frame clones alone and lacks a portion of them. The data show around 48,000 clones, approximately 88% seen once. Source: CD4+ or CD8+ T cells sorted from blood, taken in a trial of the OX40 agonist ivuxolimab. These receptors all come from an adult with an advanced solid tumor such as melanoma, head and neck, liver or kidney cancer.

The chain employs TRBV6-4 and TRBJ1-1, with no clear D. The length of the CDR3 is 13 residues. Looked up from germline, CDR1 is MRHNA and CDR2 is SNTAGT. V was trimmed by 6 bases and J by 7 bases, leaving 15 bases between them. The CDR3 protein is CASRLRPEYEAFF. In nucleotides, the CDR3 is TGTGCCAGCAGATTGAGGCCGGAGTATGAAGCTTTCTTT.

The chain links TRBV5-4 to TRBJ2-7; unclear D gene. Looked up from germline, CDR1 is SGHNT and CDR2 is YYREEE (reference sequence). Trimming shortened V by 0 bases and J by 4 bases, and 8 bases separated the two germline ends. The CDR3 is made up of 13 amino acids. Here the CDR3 reads CASSLGNQYEQYF. DNA of the CDR3: TGTGCCAGCAGCTTGGGGAATCAATACGAGCAGTACTTC. The whole variable domain, filled in from reference TRBV5-4 and TRBJ2-7, reads ETGVTQSPTHLIKTRGQQVTLRCSSQSGHNTVSWYQQALGQGPQFIFQYYREEENGRGNFPPRFSGLQFPNYSSELNVNALELDDSALYLCASSLGNQYEQYFGPGTRLTVT.